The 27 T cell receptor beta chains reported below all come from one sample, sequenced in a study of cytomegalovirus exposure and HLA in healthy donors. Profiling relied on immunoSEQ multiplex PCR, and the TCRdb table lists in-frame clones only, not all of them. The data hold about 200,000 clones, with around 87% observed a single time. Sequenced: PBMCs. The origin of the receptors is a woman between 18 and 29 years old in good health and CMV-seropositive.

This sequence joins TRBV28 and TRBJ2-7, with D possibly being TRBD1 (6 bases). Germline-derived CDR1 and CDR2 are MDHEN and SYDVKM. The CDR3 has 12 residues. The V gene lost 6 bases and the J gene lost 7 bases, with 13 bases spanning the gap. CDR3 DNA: TGTGCCAGCAGATCCACAGGGATTGAGCAGTACTTC. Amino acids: CASRSTGIEQYF.

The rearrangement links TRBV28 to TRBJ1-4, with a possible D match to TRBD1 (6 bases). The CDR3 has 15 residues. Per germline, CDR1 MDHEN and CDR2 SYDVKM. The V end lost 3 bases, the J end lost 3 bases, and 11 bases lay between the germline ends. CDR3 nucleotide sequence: TGTGCCAGCAGTTTCCCGGACAGAGCTAATGAAAAACTGTTTTTT. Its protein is CASSFPDRANEKLFF.

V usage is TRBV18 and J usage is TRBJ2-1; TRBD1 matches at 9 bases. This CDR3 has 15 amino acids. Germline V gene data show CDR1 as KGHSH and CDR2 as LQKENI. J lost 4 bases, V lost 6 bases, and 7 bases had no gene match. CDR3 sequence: CASSLGQGSYNEQFF. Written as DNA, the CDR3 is TGTGCCAGCTCTCTAGGACAGGGGTCTTACAATGAGCAGTTCTTC.

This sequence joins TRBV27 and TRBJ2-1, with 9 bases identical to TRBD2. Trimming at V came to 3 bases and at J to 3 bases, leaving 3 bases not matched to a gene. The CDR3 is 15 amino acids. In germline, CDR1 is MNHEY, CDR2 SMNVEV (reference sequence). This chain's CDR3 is CASSFSTSGYNEQFF. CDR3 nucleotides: TGTGCCAGCAGTTTTTCGACTAGCGGCTACAATGAGCAGTTCTTC.

The CDR3 is CASAPTGHYNNEQFF. CDR3 DNA sequence: TGTGCCAGCGCCCCGACAGGCCATTATAACAATGAGCAGTTCTTC. This rearrangement joins TRBV18 to TRBJ2-1; possibly TRBD1 for D (6 bases). The V end was cut by 8 bases, the J end by 5 bases, with 19 bases between. The CDR3 runs to 15 residues. The V gene's germline CDR1 is KGHSH and CDR2 LQKENI.

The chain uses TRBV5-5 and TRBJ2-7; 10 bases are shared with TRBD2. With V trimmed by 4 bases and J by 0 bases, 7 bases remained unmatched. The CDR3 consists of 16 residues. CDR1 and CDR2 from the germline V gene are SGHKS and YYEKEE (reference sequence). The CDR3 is CASSRPRLAGSYEQYF. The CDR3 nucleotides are TGTGCCAGCAGCAGACCCCGACTAGCGGGCTCCTACGAGCAGTACTTC.

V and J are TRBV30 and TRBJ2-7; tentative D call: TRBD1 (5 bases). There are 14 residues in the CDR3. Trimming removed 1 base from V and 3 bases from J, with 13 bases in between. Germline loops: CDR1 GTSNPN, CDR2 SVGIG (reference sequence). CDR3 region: CAWSGGRAYYEQYF. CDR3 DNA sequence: TGTGCCTGGAGTGGGGGCAGGGCCTACTACGAGCAGTACTTC.

The CDR3 is CASSRDRDSGNTIYF. CDR3 in DNA: TGTGCCAGCAGCCGCGACAGGGATTCGGGAAACACCATATATTTT. The chain joins TRBV7-9 to TRBJ1-3; 7 nucleotides match TRBD1. Unmatched junction bases numbered 8, after V lost 5 bases and J lost 4 bases. CDR3 size: 15 residues. Looked up from germline, CDR1 is SEHNR and CDR2 is FQNEAQ (reference sequence).

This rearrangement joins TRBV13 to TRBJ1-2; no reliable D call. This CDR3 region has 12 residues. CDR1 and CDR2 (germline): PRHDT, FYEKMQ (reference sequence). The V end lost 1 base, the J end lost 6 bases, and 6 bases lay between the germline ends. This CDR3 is CASSLALNGYTF. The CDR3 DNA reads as TGTGCCAGCAGCTTAGCCCTAAATGGCTACACCTTC. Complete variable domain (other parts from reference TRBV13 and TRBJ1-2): AAGVIQSPRHLIKEKRETATLKCYPIPRHDTVYWYQQGPGQDPQFLISFYEKMQSDKGSIPDRFSAQQFSDYHSELNMSSLELGDSALYFCASSLALNGYTFGSGTRLTVV.

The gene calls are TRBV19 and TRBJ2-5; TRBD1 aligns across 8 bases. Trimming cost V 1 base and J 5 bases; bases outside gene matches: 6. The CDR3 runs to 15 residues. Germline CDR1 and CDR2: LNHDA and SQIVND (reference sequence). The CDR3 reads CASSIGQGAGETQYF. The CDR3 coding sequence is TGTGCCAGTAGTATAGGCCAGGGGGCCGGTGAGACCCAGTACTTC.

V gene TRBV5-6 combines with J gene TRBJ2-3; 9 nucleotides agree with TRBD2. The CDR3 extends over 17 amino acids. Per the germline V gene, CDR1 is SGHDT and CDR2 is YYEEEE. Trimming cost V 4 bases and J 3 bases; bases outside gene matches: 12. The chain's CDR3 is CASSRGLAGVITDTQYF. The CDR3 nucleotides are TGTGCCAGCAGCAGGGGGTTAGCGGGAGTCATTACAGATACGCAGTATTTT.

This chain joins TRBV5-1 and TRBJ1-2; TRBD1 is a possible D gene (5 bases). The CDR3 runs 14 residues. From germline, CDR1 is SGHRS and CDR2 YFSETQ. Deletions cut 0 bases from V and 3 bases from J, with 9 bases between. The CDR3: CASSLDQGYYGYTF. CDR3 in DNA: TGCGCCAGCAGCTTGGACCAGGGATACTATGGCTACACCTTC.

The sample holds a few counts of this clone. The CDR3 sequence: CASSSLSRVYYEQYF. CDR3 nucleotides: TGTGCCAGCAGCTCACTCTCCCGGGTTTACTACGAGCAGTACTTC. The genes are TRBV11-2 and TRBJ2-7; D is unresolved. Trimming removed 4 bases from V and 3 bases from J, with 16 bases in between. Germline assignment: CDR1 SGHAT and CDR2 FQNNGV. The length of the CDR3 is 15 residues.

The CDR3 nucleotides read TGTGCCAGCAGCCGTTTTGTGGGGCGAGGGCAGTACTTC. This sequence encodes CASSRFVGRGQYF. The V gene is TRBV7-6, the J gene TRBJ2-7; tentatively, D is TRBD1 (5 bases). From germline, CDR1 is SGHVS and CDR2 FNYEAQ. Trimming stripped 5 bases from V and 9 bases from J, with 17 bases between. This CDR3 has 13 residues.

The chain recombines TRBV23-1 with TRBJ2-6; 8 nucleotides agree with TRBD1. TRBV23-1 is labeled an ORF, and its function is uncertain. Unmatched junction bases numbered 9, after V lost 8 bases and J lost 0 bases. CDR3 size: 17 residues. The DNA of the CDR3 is TGCGCCAGCGGGCGGACAGGGCTAAGCTCTGGGGCCAACGTCCTGACTTTC. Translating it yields CASGRTGLSSGANVLTF.

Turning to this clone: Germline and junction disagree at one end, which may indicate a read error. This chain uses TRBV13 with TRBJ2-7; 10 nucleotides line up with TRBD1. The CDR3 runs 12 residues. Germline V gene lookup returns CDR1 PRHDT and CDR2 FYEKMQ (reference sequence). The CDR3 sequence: CASSTGDRGNLF. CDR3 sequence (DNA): TGTGCCAGCAGCACCGGGGACAGGGGTAATTTGTTC.

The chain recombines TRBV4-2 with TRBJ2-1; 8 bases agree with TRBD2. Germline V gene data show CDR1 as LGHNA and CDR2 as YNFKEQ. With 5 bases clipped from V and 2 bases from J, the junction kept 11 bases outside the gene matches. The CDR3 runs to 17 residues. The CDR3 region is CASSDLNRGGPYNEQFF. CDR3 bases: TGTGCCAGCAGCGACTTAAACCGGGGGGGCCCCTACAATGAGCAGTTCTTC.

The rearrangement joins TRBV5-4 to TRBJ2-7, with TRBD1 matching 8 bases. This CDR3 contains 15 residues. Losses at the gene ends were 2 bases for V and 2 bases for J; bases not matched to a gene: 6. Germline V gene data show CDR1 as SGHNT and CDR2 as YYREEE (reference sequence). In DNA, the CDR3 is TGTGCCAGCAGCTTTGGGGGACAGGTAACCTACGAGCAGTACTTC. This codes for CASSFGGQVTYEQYF.

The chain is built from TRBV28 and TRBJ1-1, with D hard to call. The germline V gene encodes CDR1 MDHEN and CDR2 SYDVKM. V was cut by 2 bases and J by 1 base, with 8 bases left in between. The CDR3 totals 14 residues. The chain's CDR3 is CASSLRQENTEAFF. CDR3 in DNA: TGTGCCAGCAGTTTAAGGCAGGAGAACACTGAAGCTTTCTTT.

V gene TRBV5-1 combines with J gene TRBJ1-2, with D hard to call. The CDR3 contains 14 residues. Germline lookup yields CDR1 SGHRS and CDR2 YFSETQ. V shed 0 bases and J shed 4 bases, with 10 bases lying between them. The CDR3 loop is CASSLDGVSYGYTF. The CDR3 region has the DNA TGCGCCAGCAGCTTGGATGGAGTGAGCTATGGCTACACCTTC.

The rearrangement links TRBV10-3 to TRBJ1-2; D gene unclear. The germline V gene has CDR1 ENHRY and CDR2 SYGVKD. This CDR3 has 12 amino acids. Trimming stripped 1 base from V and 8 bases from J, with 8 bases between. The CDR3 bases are TGTGCCATCAGTGAGTTGGTTAGAGGCTACACCTTC. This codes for CAISELVRGYTF.

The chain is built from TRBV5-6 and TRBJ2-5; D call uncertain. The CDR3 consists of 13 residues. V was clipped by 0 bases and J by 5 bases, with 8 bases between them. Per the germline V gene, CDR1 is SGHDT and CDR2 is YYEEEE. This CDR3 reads CASSLGPAETQYF. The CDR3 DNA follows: TGTGCCAGCAGCTTGGGTCCCGCGGAGACCCAGTACTTC.

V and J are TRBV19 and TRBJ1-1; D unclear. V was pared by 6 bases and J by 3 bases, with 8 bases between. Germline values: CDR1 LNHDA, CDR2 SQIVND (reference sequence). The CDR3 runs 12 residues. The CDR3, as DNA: TGTGCCAGTAGCCCTTCGTACACTGAAGCTTTCTTT. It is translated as CASSPSYTEAFF.

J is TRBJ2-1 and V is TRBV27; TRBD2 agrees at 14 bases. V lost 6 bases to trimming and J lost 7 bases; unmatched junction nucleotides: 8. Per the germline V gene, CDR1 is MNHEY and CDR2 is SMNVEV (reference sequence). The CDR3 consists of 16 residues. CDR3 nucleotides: TGTGCCAGCAGCCAGGCCGGGACTAGCGGGAGAAATGAGCAGTTCTTC. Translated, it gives CASSQAGTSGRNEQFF.

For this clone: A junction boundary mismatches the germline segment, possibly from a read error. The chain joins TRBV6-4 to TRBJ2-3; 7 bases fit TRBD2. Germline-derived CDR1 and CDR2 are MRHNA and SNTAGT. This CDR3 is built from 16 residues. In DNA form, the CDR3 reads TGTGCCAGCAGTGACGGAGCGGGAATCAGCAGAGATACGCAGTATTTT. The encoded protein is CASSDGAGISRDTQYF.

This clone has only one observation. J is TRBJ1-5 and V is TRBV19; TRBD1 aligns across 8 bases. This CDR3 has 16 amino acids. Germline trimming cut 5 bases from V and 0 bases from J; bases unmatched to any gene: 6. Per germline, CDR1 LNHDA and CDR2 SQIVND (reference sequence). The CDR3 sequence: CASSPWTGSSNQPQHF. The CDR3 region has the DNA TGTGCCAGTAGTCCTTGGACAGGGAGTAGCAATCAGCCCCAGCATTTT.

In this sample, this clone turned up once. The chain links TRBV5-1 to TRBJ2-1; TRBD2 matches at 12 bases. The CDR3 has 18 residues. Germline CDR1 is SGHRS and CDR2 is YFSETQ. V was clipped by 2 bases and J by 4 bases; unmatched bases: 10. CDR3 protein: CASSFRNPGTSGYNEQFF. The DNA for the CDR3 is TGCGCCAGCAGCTTCCGAAATCCGGGGACTAGCGGGTACAATGAGCAGTTCTTC. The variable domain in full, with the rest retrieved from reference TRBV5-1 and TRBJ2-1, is KAGVTQTPRYLIKTRGQQVTLSCSPISGHRSVSWYQQTPGQGLQFLFEYFSETQRNKGNFPGRFSGRQFSNSRSEMNVSTLELGDSALYLCASSFRNPGTSGYNEQFFGPGTRLTVL.